This is a list of T cell receptor beta chains from one sample in a study of beta chain features in type 1 diabetes. Sequencing was performed with immunoSEQ multiplex PCR; in TCRdb, only in-frame clones are kept and a portion is missing. The sample yields hundreds of thousands of clones, 11% to 15% seen once. Source material: naive CD4+ T cells from blood. The receptors shown here come from a man aged 18 to 35 with type 1 diabetes. The CDR3 runs from the conserved cysteine through the conserved F or W. A D gene is named only where the DNA matches it firmly. A row's size may be missing; if present it is once, few, many or a size class.

CDR3 DNA: TGTGCCAGCAGTGGGCTGGTCCACAGGGAGCAGTACTTC
CDR3 protein: CASSGLVHREQYF
V gene: TRBV25-1
clone size: few
J gene: TRBJ2-7
D gene: NA

CDR3 DNA: TGTGCCACCAGTGGAGGGCCTGTAAGAGATACGCAGTATTTT
CDR3 protein: CATSGGPVRDTQYF
V gene: TRBV15
clone size: NA
J gene: TRBJ2-3
D gene: NA

CDR3 DNA: TGTGCCAGCAGCCAAGTAAGGCCGATCCAAGAGACCCAGTACTTC
CDR3 protein: CASSQVRPIQETQYF
V gene: TRBV14
clone size: NA
J gene: TRBJ2-5
D gene: NA

CDR3 DNA: TGCAGCGTTGAACTACTAGCGGTGAGAGCCAAAAACATTCAGTACTTC
CDR3 protein: CSVELLAVRAKNIQYF
V gene: TRBV29-1
clone size: few
J gene: TRBJ2-4
D gene: TRBD2

CDR3 DNA: TGTGCCAGCAGCCTGGCCTACAATGAGCAGTTCTTC
CDR3 protein: CASSLAYNEQFF
V gene: TRBV7-9
clone size: NA
J gene: TRBJ2-1
D gene: NA

CDR3 DNA: TGTGCCAGCAGCAAAGATGGGCTCCGGGAGGTGGACGGGGAGCTGTTTTTT
CDR3 protein: CASSKDGLREVDGELFF
V gene: TRBV21-1
clone size: NA
J gene: TRBJ2-2
D gene: NA

CDR3 DNA: TGTGCCTGGAGTGTACAAGGGGGCAAGGACGAGCAGTACTTC
CDR3 protein: CAWSVQGGKDEQYF
V gene: TRBV30
clone size: NA
J gene: TRBJ2-7
D gene: TRBD1

CDR3 DNA: TGTGCCTGGGGGTCAGCGGGAGGGTTCCAAGAGACCCAGTACTTC
CDR3 protein: CAWGSAGGFQETQYF
V gene: TRBV30
clone size: NA
J gene: TRBJ2-5
D gene: TRBD2

CDR3 DNA: TGTGCCTGGAGTGTACCCGGCAGGGCGGGCACTGAAGCTTTCTTT
CDR3 protein: CAWSVPGRAGTEAFF
V gene: TRBV30
clone size: NA
J gene: TRBJ1-1
D gene: NA

CDR3 DNA: TGCGCCAGCAGCTTGTCAGGCCTCCATGAGGAAAAACTGTTTTTT
CDR3 protein: CASSLSGLHEEKLFF
V gene: TRBV5-1
clone size: NA
J gene: TRBJ1-4
D gene: NA

CDR3 DNA: TGTGCCTGGAGTCTACAGGGAGGGTCACCCCTCCACTTT
CDR3 protein: CAWSLQGGSPLHF
V gene: TRBV30
clone size: NA
J gene: TRBJ1-6
D gene: NA

CDR3 DNA: TGTGCCAGCTCACCCGCCGGGGGACCAAACAATGAGCAGTTCTTC
CDR3 protein: CASSPAGGPNNEQFF
V gene: TRBV18
clone size: few
J gene: TRBJ2-1
D gene: NA

CDR3 DNA: TGTGCCAGCAGCCAAGTGTGGGGTTCCAATGAGCAGTTCTTC
CDR3 protein: CASSQVWGSNEQFF
V gene: TRBV14
clone size: NA
J gene: TRBJ2-1
D gene: NA

CDR3 DNA: TGTGCCAGCAGCTTTTGGCTAGCGGGAGGTGCCGGGGAGCTGTTTTTT
CDR3 protein: CASSFWLAGGAGELFF
V gene: TRBV13
clone size: NA
J gene: TRBJ2-2
D gene: TRBD2

CDR3 DNA: TGTGCCTGCTCCGCCCCGCGAGAGCTGTTTTTT
CDR3 protein: CACSAPRELFF
V gene: TRBV30
clone size: NA
J gene: TRBJ2-2
D gene: NA

CDR3 DNA: TGTGCCAGCAGCTTGAATCAGGGTACCACCGGGGAGCTGTTTTTT
CDR3 protein: CASSLNQGTTGELFF
V gene: TRBV5-4
clone size: few
J gene: TRBJ2-2
D gene: NA

CDR3 DNA: TGTGCCATCAGTGAACAGGTCGATAGCAATCAGCCCCAGCATTTT
CDR3 protein: CAISEQVDSNQPQHF
V gene: TRBV10-3
clone size: NA
J gene: TRBJ1-5
D gene: NA

CDR3 DNA: TGTGCCAGCTCAGCACAGACGAATGAGCAGTTCTTC
CDR3 protein: CASSAQTNEQFF
V gene: TRBV18
clone size: NA
J gene: TRBJ2-1
D gene: NA

CDR3 DNA: TGCGCCAGCCGCCGCGCTAGCGGGAGCTTCACAGATACGCAGTATTTT
CDR3 protein: CASRRASGSFTDTQYF
V gene: TRBV5-1
clone size: few
J gene: TRBJ2-3
D gene: TRBD2

CDR3 DNA: TGTGCCAGCAGCCAAGTTTTCGACCCTGAGCAGTACTTC
CDR3 protein: CASSQVFDPEQYF
V gene: TRBV14
clone size: NA
J gene: TRBJ2-5
D gene: NA

CDR3 DNA: TGCGCCAGCAGCTTGGCCTTAGGGCCTGGGACAGGGATGTACCGGGAGCAGTACTTC
CDR3 protein: CASSLALGPGTGMYREQYF
V gene: TRBV5-1
clone size: NA
J gene: TRBJ2-7
D gene: TRBD1

CDR3 DNA: TGTGCCAGCAGCTTATCGTCGACAGGTAGCAATCAGCCCCAGCATTTT
CDR3 protein: CASSLSSTGSNQPQHF
V gene: TRBV7-2
clone size: NA
J gene: TRBJ1-5
D gene: NA

CDR3 DNA: TGTGCCAGCAGTATAGCGGGGGGGCCGGGCGAGACCCAGTACTTC
CDR3 protein: CASSIAGGPGETQYF
V gene: TRBV27
clone size: NA
J gene: TRBJ2-5
D gene: TRBD2

CDR3 DNA: TGTGCCAGCAGCGGGGGACTAGCGGGAGGTCCTAGCTCCTACGAGCAGTACTTC
CDR3 protein: CASSGGLAGGPSSYEQYF
V gene: TRBV9
clone size: few
J gene: TRBJ2-7
D gene: TRBD2

CDR3 DNA: TGTGCCAGCAGTGAACCAAACAGGGGTCGGGGAAATGAGCAGTTCTTC
CDR3 protein: CASSEPNRGRGNEQFF
V gene: TRBV25-1
clone size: NA
J gene: TRBJ2-1
D gene: TRBD1

CDR3 DNA: TGTGCCAGCAGCCAAAGGACAGGGGGTCAGTACTTC
CDR3 protein: CASSQRTGGQYF
V gene: TRBV7-2
clone size: NA
J gene: TRBJ2-5
D gene: TRBD1

CDR3 DNA: TGTGCCAGCAGTTACAGGGTCAGCAATCAGCCCCAGCATTTT
CDR3 protein: CASSYRVSNQPQHF
V gene: TRBV6-5
clone size: few
J gene: TRBJ1-5
D gene: NA

CDR3 DNA: TGTGCCAGCAGTACCCCCGGGACAGGTTATGAAAAACTGTTTTTT
CDR3 protein: CASSTPGTGYEKLFF
V gene: TRBV28
clone size: NA
J gene: TRBJ1-4
D gene: TRBD1

CDR3 DNA: TGTGCCAGCAGCGGAGGGGACTCCAGCGGGGATAGTGAGCAGTTCTTC
CDR3 protein: CASSGGDSSGDSEQFF
V gene: TRBV7-9
clone size: few
J gene: TRBJ2-1
D gene: TRBD2

CDR3 DNA: TGTGCCAGTAGTTCCTCGGGGTCTACCTACAATGAGCAGTTCTTC
CDR3 protein: CASSSSGSTYNEQFF
V gene: TRBV19
clone size: few
J gene: TRBJ2-1
D gene: NA

CDR3 DNA: TGCGCCAGCAGCTCTCCCGAAGTAAACGAGCAGTTCTTC
CDR3 protein: CASSSPEVNEQFF
V gene: TRBV5-1
clone size: few
J gene: TRBJ2-1
D gene: NA

CDR3 DNA: TGCGCCAGCAGCCTTGGCCGCTCTAAAGAGACCCAGTACTTC
CDR3 protein: CASSLGRSKETQYF
V gene: TRBV5-1
clone size: NA
J gene: TRBJ2-5
D gene: NA

CDR3 DNA: TGTGCCAGTAGCCCCTCTGCAGTGGGAGCCTACAATGAGCAGTTCTTC
CDR3 protein: CASSPSAVGAYNEQFF
V gene: TRBV19
clone size: few
J gene: TRBJ2-1
D gene: NA

CDR3 DNA: TGTGCCAGCAGCCCCGGGTTCGAGCAGTACTTC
CDR3 protein: CASSPGFEQYF
V gene: TRBV7-9
clone size: few
J gene: TRBJ2-7
D gene: NA

CDR3 DNA: TGTGCCAGCAGCTTGGTCCCAGACCCAACCTACAATGAGCAGTTCTTC
CDR3 protein: CASSLVPDPTYNEQFF
V gene: TRBV5-4
clone size: few
J gene: TRBJ2-1
D gene: NA

CDR3 DNA: TGTGCCAGCAGCTTAGTGCCCGGTCCCTCTAGGAACATTCAGTACTTC
CDR3 protein: CASSLVPGPSRNIQYF
V gene: TRBV7-9
clone size: few
J gene: TRBJ2-4
D gene: NA

CDR3 DNA: TGTGCCATCAGGATAATTCTAGCGGGGGGGGCCACCGGGACCCAGTACTTC
CDR3 protein: CAIRIILAGGATGTQYF
V gene: TRBV10-3
clone size: NA
J gene: TRBJ2-5
D gene: TRBD2

CDR3 DNA: TGCGCCAGCAGTCAATCGGCGGACATGCGCTCCTACGAGCAGTACTTC
CDR3 protein: CASSQSADMRSYEQYF
V gene: TRBV23-1
clone size: NA
J gene: TRBJ2-7
D gene: NA

CDR3 DNA: TGTGCCTGGGGTGAGGCCAAAAACATTCAGTACTTC
CDR3 protein: CAWGEAKNIQYF
V gene: TRBV30
clone size: NA
J gene: TRBJ2-4
D gene: NA

CDR3 DNA: TGTGCCAGCAGCTTAGCCTACAGGGCGGGGAACACTGAAGCTTTCTTT
CDR3 protein: CASSLAYRAGNTEAFF
V gene: TRBV11-2
clone size: NA
J gene: TRBJ1-1
D gene: NA

CDR3 DNA: TGCAGCGTTGTCATGGGCGGTGGCCTCTACACCTTC
CDR3 protein: CSVVMGGGLYTF
V gene: TRBV29-1
clone size: few
J gene: TRBJ1-2
D gene: NA

CDR3 DNA: TGCGCCAGCGCGAAGAGGACAGGAACTAATGAAAAACTGTTTTTT
CDR3 protein: CASAKRTGTNEKLFF
V gene: TRBV5-1
clone size: once
J gene: TRBJ1-4
D gene: TRBD1

CDR3 DNA: TGTGCCAGCAGCGTAGATGTAGCGGGGGTCCAAGAGACCCAGTACTTC
CDR3 protein: CASSVDVAGVQETQYF
V gene: TRBV9
clone size: few
J gene: TRBJ2-5
D gene: TRBD2

CDR3 DNA: TGTGCCAGCAGAGTCTGGACAGATCCATTTGAAGCTTTCTTT
CDR3 protein: CASRVWTDPFEAFF
V gene: TRBV7-2
clone size: few
J gene: TRBJ1-1
D gene: NA

CDR3 DNA: TGTGCCAGCAGCTTGCGGGGCACAGCAACTAATGAAAAACTGTTTTTT
CDR3 protein: CASSLRGTATNEKLFF
V gene: TRBV5-4
clone size: NA
J gene: TRBJ1-4
D gene: NA

CDR3 DNA: TGTGCCAGCAGTTGGGTGGGGCAGCCCCAGCATTTT
CDR3 protein: CASSWVGQPQHF
V gene: TRBV7-9
clone size: few
J gene: TRBJ1-5
D gene: NA

CDR3 DNA: TGTGCCATCAGTGCGGACAGGCCCGGGGAGCTGTTTTTT
CDR3 protein: CAISADRPGELFF
V gene: TRBV10-3
clone size: once
J gene: TRBJ2-2
D gene: TRBD1

CDR3 DNA: TGTGCCAGCAGCTCACTAGCGTCAGGCACAGATACGCAGTATTTT
CDR3 protein: CASSSLASGTDTQYF
V gene: TRBV7-6
clone size: few
J gene: TRBJ2-3
D gene: TRBD2

CDR3 DNA: TGCAGTTATCCTACGGACACTGAAGCTTTCTTT
CDR3 protein: CSYPTDTEAFF
V gene: TRBV20-1
clone size: NA
J gene: TRBJ1-1
D gene: NA

CDR3 DNA: TGTGCCAGCAGCCAAGATCACCCCGGAGACTATGGCTACACCTTC
CDR3 protein: CASSQDHPGDYGYTF
V gene: TRBV14
clone size: few
J gene: TRBJ1-2
D gene: NA

CDR3 DNA: TGTGCCAGCAGCAAAGGGTTCAGCGGGGACTCCTACGAGCAGTACTTC
CDR3 protein: CASSKGFSGDSYEQYF
V gene: TRBV7-9
clone size: NA
J gene: TRBJ2-7
D gene: TRBD2

CDR3 DNA: TGTGCCTGGAGGGCTAGCGGGAGCTTGGGCAATGAGCAGTTCTTC
CDR3 protein: CAWRASGSLGNEQFF
V gene: TRBV30
clone size: NA
J gene: TRBJ2-1
D gene: TRBD2

CDR3 DNA: TGTGCCAGCAGACCCTTGGAGACTTTAAGCTCCTACAATGAGCAGTTCTTC
CDR3 protein: CASRPLETLSSYNEQFF
V gene: TRBV27
clone size: NA
J gene: TRBJ2-1
D gene: NA